Detailed here is one T cell receptor (beta chain). Antigen unknown. Primers for the PCR totalled 60 Vbeta and 13 Jbeta. Sequenced by immunoSEQ multiplex PCR; TCRdb stores in-frame clones only, minus some. The repertoire has about 130,000 clones, approximately 80% of them found once; the top ten carry 3% to 3.5%. This entry belongs to a study of cytomegalovirus exposure and HLA in healthy donors. Study conclusions and caveats: In a later analysis, most CMV-associated TCR beta chains appeared HLA-restricted.

The CDR3 extends over 18 amino acids. With 5 bases clipped from V and 9 bases from J, the junction kept 19 bases outside the gene matches. Germline V gene sequence: CDR1 SNHLY, CDR2 FYNNEI. The receptor was derived from a man in his forties or fifties in good health and CMV-seronegative. The chain couples TRBV2 to TRBJ1-5, with 10 positions matching TRBD1. Sequencing was performed on PBMCs. The CDR3 loop reads CASSNPFQGQGLMRPQHF. For the CDR3, the DNA is TGTGCCAGCAGTAACCCCTTCCAGGGACAGGGGTTGATGAGGCCCCAGCATTTT.